This T cell receptor beta chain was recovered during a study of identical twins. Findings of the study overall: Out-of-frame alpha sequences shared between twins exhibited an excess of low generation probability.

Turning to this clonotype: Its antigen is not identified.

Each CDR3 protein gets one entry after TCRdb re-called the 5' RACE reads with MiXCR. The profile shows 400,000 to 500,000 distinct CDR3 sequences, about 13% of them singletons. The data also belong to a second study, concerning yellow fever vaccine responses in identical twins.

This TCR came from a woman between 18 and 29 years old in good health. Sample: CD4+ T cells sorted from blood.

CDR3 coding DNA: TGCAGTGCTCAGCTGGCGGCGGGCACAGATACGCAGTATTTT. The encoded protein is CSAQLAAGTDTQYF. The chain links TRBV20-1 to TRBJ2-3; D remains ambiguous. This CDR3 contains 14 residues. CDR1 and CDR2 (germline): DFQATT, SNEGSKA (reference sequence). V lost 5 bases and J lost 1, with 13 bases in between.